This T cell receptor beta chain was identified during a study of metastatic and nonmetastatic thyroid tumors. This clone was recorded many times. Its antigen is as yet unknown. Whole-study results and caveats: Malignant thyroid tumors reportedly exceeded benign nodules significantly in TCR beta diversity, with the difference appearing in blood and tumor.

Each patient went into thyroid surgery without having received any treatment. Trimming pared 5 bases from V and 3 bases from J, leaving 13 bases between. The CDR3 has 14 amino acids. Germline V gene data show CDR1 as SGHRS and CDR2 as YFSETQ. TCRdb recomputed clones from the PCR reads via MiXCR. This table holds about 92,000 clones, under 15% found once. V and J are TRBV5-1 and TRBJ2-3; the D gene is possibly TRBD2 (5 bases). The sequence came from a female donor with papillary thyroid cancer or a benign thyroid nodule (not recorded which). Some clones in this sample may be carry-over from other donors' samples. Material for sequencing was blood. This chain's CDR3 is CASRDPGGTDTQYF. The CDR3 bases are TGCGCCAGCAGAGACCCCGGAGGTACAGATACGCAGTATTTT.